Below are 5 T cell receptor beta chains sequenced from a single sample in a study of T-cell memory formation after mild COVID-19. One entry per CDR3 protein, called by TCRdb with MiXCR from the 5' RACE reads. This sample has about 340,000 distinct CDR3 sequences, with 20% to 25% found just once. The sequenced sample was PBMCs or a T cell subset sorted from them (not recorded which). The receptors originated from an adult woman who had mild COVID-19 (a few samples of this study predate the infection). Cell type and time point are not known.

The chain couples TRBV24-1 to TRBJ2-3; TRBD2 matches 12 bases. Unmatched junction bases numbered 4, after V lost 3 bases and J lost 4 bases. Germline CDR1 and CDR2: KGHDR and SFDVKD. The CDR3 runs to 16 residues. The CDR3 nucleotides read TGTGCCACCAGTGATCCTAGCGGGGGGGCGTCAGATACGCAGTATTTT. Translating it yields CATSDPSGGASDTQYF.

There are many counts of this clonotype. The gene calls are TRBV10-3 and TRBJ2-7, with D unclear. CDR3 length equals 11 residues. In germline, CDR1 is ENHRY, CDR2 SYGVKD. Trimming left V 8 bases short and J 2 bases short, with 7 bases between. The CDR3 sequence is CAIGQAYEQYF. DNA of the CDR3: TGTGCCATCGGCCAGGCCTACGAGCAGTACTTC.

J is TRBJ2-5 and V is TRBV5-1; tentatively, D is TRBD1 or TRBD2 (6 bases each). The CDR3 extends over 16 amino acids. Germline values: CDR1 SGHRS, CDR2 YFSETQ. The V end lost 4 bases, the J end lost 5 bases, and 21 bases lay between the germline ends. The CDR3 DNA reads TGCGCCAGCAGCCCCGCACCAGGGGAGGATCGGGAGACCCAGTACTTC. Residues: CASSPAPGEDRETQYF. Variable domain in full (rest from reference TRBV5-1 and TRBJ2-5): KAGVTQTPRYLIKTRGQQVTLSCSPISGHRSVSWYQQTPGQGLQFLFEYFSETQRNKGNFPGRFSGRQFSNSRSEMNVSTLELGDSALYLCASSPAPGEDRETQYFGPGTRLLVL.

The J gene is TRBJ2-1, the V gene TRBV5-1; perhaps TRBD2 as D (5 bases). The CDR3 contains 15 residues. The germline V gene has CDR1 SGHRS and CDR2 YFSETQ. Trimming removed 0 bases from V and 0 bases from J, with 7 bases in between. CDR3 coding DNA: TGCGCCAGCAGCTTGGCTGCGGGCTCCTACAATGAGCAGTTCTTC. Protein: CASSLAAGSYNEQFF.

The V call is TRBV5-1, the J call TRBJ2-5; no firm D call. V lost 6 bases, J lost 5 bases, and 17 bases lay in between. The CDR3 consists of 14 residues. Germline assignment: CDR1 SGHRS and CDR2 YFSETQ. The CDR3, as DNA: TGCGCCAGCACCTCTAGGTCGAGTTCCGAGACCCAGTACTTC. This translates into CASTSRSSSETQYF.